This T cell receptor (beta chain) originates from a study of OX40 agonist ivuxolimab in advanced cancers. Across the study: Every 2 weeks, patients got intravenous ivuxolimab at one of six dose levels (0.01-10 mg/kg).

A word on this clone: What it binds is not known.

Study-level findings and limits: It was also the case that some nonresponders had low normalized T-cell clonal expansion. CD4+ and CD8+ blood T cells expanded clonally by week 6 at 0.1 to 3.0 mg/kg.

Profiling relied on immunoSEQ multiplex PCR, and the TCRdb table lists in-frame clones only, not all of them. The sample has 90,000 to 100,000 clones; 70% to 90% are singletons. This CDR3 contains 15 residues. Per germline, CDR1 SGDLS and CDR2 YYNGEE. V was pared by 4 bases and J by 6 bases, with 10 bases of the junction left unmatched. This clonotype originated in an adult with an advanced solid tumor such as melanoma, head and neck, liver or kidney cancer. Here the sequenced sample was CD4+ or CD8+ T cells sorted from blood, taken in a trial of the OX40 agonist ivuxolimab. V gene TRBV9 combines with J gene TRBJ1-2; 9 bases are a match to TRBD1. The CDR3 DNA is TGTGCCAGCAGCCCCCGGGACAGGGAAGAGGATGGCTACACCTTC. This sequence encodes CASSPRDREEDGYTF.